The 23 T cell receptor delta chains in this list originate from one sample, sequenced in a study of human gamma delta and Vdelta1 T cells. The antigens of these receptors remain unknown. TCRdb made new clone calls on the PCR reads using CATT. The table has fewer than 15,000 delta-chain clones, roughly 50% seen once; the top ten hold roughly 1.6%. Sequenced input: Vdelta1 gamma-delta T cells from blood grown in culture (DOT cells). Receptors originate from a human donor in good health.

This chain connects TRDV1 to TRDJ1; 7 bases fit TRDD3. CDR3 size: 21 residues. Germline CDR1 TSWWSYY, CDR2 QGS. Unmatched junction bases numbered 19, after V lost 0 bases and J lost 0 bases. This CDR3 reads CALGELTPLLYWGPYTDKLIF. CDR3 coding DNA: TGTGCTCTTGGGGAACTAACCCCTCTACTCTACTGGGGACCGTACACCGATAAACTCATCTTT.

The chain employs TRDV1 and TRDJ1, with 10 positions matching TRDD3. The CDR3 has 20 amino acids. Germline CDR1 reads TSWWSYY; CDR2 reads QGS. Unmatched junction bases numbered 17, after V lost 3 bases and J lost 1 base. CDR3 amino acids: CALGDFPITGGSFSTDKLIF. CDR3 nucleotides: TGTGCTCTTGGGGACTTTCCTATTACTGGGGGATCATTTTCCACCGATAAACTCATCTTT.

A remark on this clone: The junction does not match germline at one end; this may be a read error. The same CDR3 is also encoded by other DNA sequences in this sample. The chain joins TRDV1 to TRDJ1; 10 positions agree with TRDD3. The CDR3 covers 19 residues. Looked up from germline, CDR1 is TSWWSYY and CDR2 is QGS. CDR3 nucleotide sequence: TGTGCTCTTGGGGTAGCTTCCTTCAACTGGGGGATTGTGAGCGATAAACTCATTTTT. It encodes CALGVASFNWGIVSDKLIF.

The chain employs TRDV1 and TRDJ1, with 8 bases matching TRDD2. The CDR3 has 23 residues. Germline V gene lookup returns CDR1 TSWWSYY and CDR2 QGS. Germline trimming cut 2 bases from V and 0 bases from J; bases unmatched to any gene: 26. CDR3 amino acids: CALGEFMGLPTEEGPLYTDKLIF. The CDR3 nucleotides are TGTGCTCTTGGGGAATTTATGGGTCTTCCTACAGAGGAGGGCCCCCTGTACACCGATAAACTCATCTTT.

The chain combines TRDV1 with TRDJ1, with no clear D. Trimming removed 6 bases at V and 0 bases at J, with 5 bases between. The CDR3 runs to 12 residues. The germline V gene has CDR1 TSWWSYY and CDR2 QGS. DNA of the CDR3: TGTGCTCTTGGAAGGTACACCGATAAACTCATCTTT. The encoded protein is CALGRYTDKLIF.

This chain uses TRDV1 with TRDJ1; perhaps TRDD3 as D (6 bases). The V gene lost 5 bases and the J gene lost 0 bases, with 31 bases spanning the gap. The germline gives CDR1 TSWWSYY, CDR2 QGS. The CDR3 loop spans 21 amino acids. In nucleotides, the CDR3 is TGTGCTCTTGGGAATGGGGGCTTCTCTGAACCCCTCAAAAGGTACACCGATAAACTCATCTTT. This sequence encodes CALGNGGFSEPLKRYTDKLIF.

The rearrangement uses TRDV1 and TRDJ1; TRDD3 might be the D (6 bases). V was pared by 2 bases and J by 7 bases, with 23 bases between. Germline V CDR1 and CDR2: TSWWSYY, QGS. This CDR3 has 17 amino acids. Here the CDR3 DNA reads TGTGCTCTTGGGGAAGGGGGACGTTCCAACTACTGGAGTAAACTCATCTTT. It yields the protein CALGEGGRSNYWSKLIF.

The chain joins TRDV1 to TRDJ1, with D perhaps TRDD3 (5 bases). With 0 bases removed from V and 0 bases from J, the gap between germline ends came to 11 bases. Germline values: CDR1 TSWWSYY, CDR2 QGS. This CDR3 has 16 amino acids. As DNA, the CDR3 is TGTGCTCTTGGGGAACTTGGGGTCGAGTACACCGATAAACTCATCTTT. This translates into CALGELGVEYTDKLIF.

This clone was seen only a few times. The genes are TRDV1 and TRDJ2, with 11 bases fitting TRDD3. The CDR3 totals 23 residues. J lost 6 bases, V lost 3 bases, and 27 bases had no gene match. In germline, CDR1 is TSWWSYY, CDR2 QGS. This CDR3 is CALGDSKSLPNPGGYLGAAQLFF. In DNA, the CDR3 is TGTGCTCTTGGGGACTCTAAATCCCTTCCTAATCCTGGGGGATACTTGGGGGCAGCACAACTCTTCTTT.

This chain uses TRDV1 with TRDJ1; tentatively, D is TRDD3 (5 bases). CDR3 length: 17 residues. Trimming left V 1 base short and J 3 bases short, with 18 bases between. Germline CDR1 is TSWWSYY and CDR2 is QGS. The CDR3 is CALGEQAQGRGADKLIF. For the CDR3, the DNA is TGTGCTCTTGGGGAACAGGCCCAGGGCCGGGGAGCCGATAAACTCATCTTT.

This rearrangement joins TRDV1 to TRDJ1; 11 bases are a match to TRDD3. The CDR3 contains 21 residues. Germline CDR1 reads TSWWSYY; CDR2 reads QGS. Trimming took 1 base from V and 1 from J; bases not matched to a gene: 17. The CDR3 spells CALGERFYSGGYHPGTDKLIF. CDR3 sequence (DNA): TGTGCTCTTGGGGAACGATTCTACTCTGGGGGATACCACCCGGGCACCGATAAACTCATCTTT.

The rearrangement links TRDV1 to TRDJ1; D is unclear. This CDR3 has 21 amino acids. V dropped 1 base and J dropped 0 bases, with 27 bases sitting between them. Germline V gene sequence: CDR1 TSWWSYY, CDR2 QGS. CDR3 DNA: TGTGCTCTTGGGGAACCCATCCCCGGACCACGGGGCCCACCGTACACCGATAAACTCATCTTT. It encodes CALGEPIPGPRGPPYTDKLIF.

The chain uses TRDV1 and TRDJ1; 8 bases match TRDD3. J gave up 0 bases and V 4 bases, and 22 bases lay outside the gene matches. The germline CDR1 and CDR2 sequences are TSWWSYY and QGS. The CDR3 has 21 amino acids. The CDR3 bases are TGTGCTCTTGGGGGTACGACCAACCCTTCCGCCGTACTGGGGGACACCGATAAACTCATCTTT. The encoded protein is CALGGTTNPSAVLGDTDKLIF.

Details on this clone: This clone may be a read error of a much larger clone one base away. The genes are TRDV1 and TRDJ1; TRDD3 aligns across 10 bases. V shed 2 bases, J shed 0 bases, and the junction held 24 bases outside the gene matches. CDR3 length: 23 amino acids. Germline V gene sequence: CDR1 TSWWSYY, CDR2 QGS. The DNA for the CDR3 is TGTGCTCTTGGGGAAACTTTATTTTCTACCCTAAAATTCGGGGGATACGACACCGATAAACTCATCTTT. It codes for CALGETLFSTLKFGGYDTDKLIF.

This clone was counted only a few times. This sequence joins TRDV1 and TRDJ1, with 8 bases aligning to TRDD2. The V gene end was trimmed by 4 bases and the J gene end by 3 bases; junction bases not matched to a gene: 16. CDR1 is TSWWSYY, CDR2 QGS, per germline. CDR3 size: 18 residues. The CDR3 is CALGGGPSYVCWADKLIF. The CDR3 DNA sequence: TGTGCTCTTGGGGGCGGGCCTTCCTATGTGTGTTGGGCCGATAAACTCATCTTT.

The chain has TRDV1 and TRDJ1; 8 bases match TRDD2. There are 24 residues in the CDR3. CDR1 and CDR2 (germline): TSWWSYY, QGS. V lost 3 bases to trimming and J lost 3 bases; unmatched junction nucleotides: 33. The CDR3 reads CALGDPFLSPGRYWREHGPDKLIF. CDR3 coding DNA: TGTGCTCTTGGGGATCCCTTCCTAAGCCCCGGAAGGTACTGGAGAGAGCACGGGCCCGATAAACTCATCTTT.

Note on this clone: This may come from a read error, since a much larger clone is one base off. The gene calls are TRDV1 and TRDJ1; 11 bases line up with TRDD3. J lost 1 base, V lost 2 bases, and 3 bases had no gene match. The CDR3 runs to 16 residues. Germline lookup yields CDR1 TSWWSYY and CDR2 QGS. In nucleotides, the CDR3 is TGTGCTCTTGGGGAATACTGGGGGATATGCACCGATAAACTCATCTTT. Residues: CALGEYWGICTDKLIF.

This rearrangement joins TRDV1 to TRDJ1; no clear D gene. CDR1 and CDR2 (germline): TSWWSYY, QGS. Trimming shortened V by 5 bases and J by 4 bases, and 14 bases separated the two germline ends. The CDR3 contains 14 residues. This chain's CDR3 is CALGPPGKNDKLIF. The CDR3 DNA reads as TGTGCTCTTGGGCCGCCGGGAAAAAACGATAAACTCATCTTT.

This chain connects TRDV1 to TRDJ1; 8 nucleotides align to TRDD3. CDR3 size: 22 residues. Germline V gene sequence: CDR1 TSWWSYY, CDR2 QGS. Trimming removed 1 base from V and 0 bases from J; junction bases left unmatched: 22. DNA of the CDR3: TGTGCTCTTGGGGAACCCGCAAAGGAAGGTGTTGGGGATACTCCTTACACCGATAAACTCATCTTT. Translating gives CALGEPAKEGVGDTPYTDKLIF.

J is TRDJ1 and V is TRDV1; 8 nucleotides agree with TRDD2. From germline, CDR1 is TSWWSYY and CDR2 QGS. The length of the CDR3 is 27 residues. V gave up 8 bases and J gave up 2 bases; unmatched junction bases: 46. The CDR3 here is CALSVTLRLPTLDVGGGRIPETDKLIF. The CDR3 DNA is TGTGCTCTTAGCGTAACCCTTAGACTTCCTACCCTGGATGTTGGTGGGGGCCGCATTCCAGAAACCGATAAACTCATCTTT.

In its sample, this clone was seen once. V is TRDV1 and J is TRDJ1; TRDD2 might be the D (9 bases). V lost 4 bases and J lost 3, with 39 bases in between. CDR3 length: 23 amino acids. CDR1 TSWWSYY and CDR2 QGS come from the germline V gene. CDR3 in DNA: TGTGCTCTTGGGGGCTCACCCGACCAGCCTTCCTACGAGGGACTGGGGGTCCCCGATAAACTCATCTTT. Translation: CALGGSPDQPSYEGLGVPDKLIF.

The genes are TRDV1 and TRDJ2, with 9 bases fitting TRDD3. The V gene end was trimmed by 2 bases and the J gene end by 5 bases; junction bases not matched to a gene: 30. Germline CDR1 and CDR2: TSWWSYY and QGS. This CDR3 comprises 24 residues. CDR3 sequence: CALGEGRPASTGGPSLPCTAQLFF. The CDR3, as DNA: TGTGCTCTTGGGGAAGGCAGGCCTGCAAGTACTGGGGGACCCTCCCTTCCCTGTACAGCACAACTCTTCTTT.

The chain is built from TRDV1 and TRDJ4; 11 bases match TRDD3. The CDR3 is 19 amino acids. Unmatched junction bases numbered 12, after V lost 0 bases and J lost 0 bases. Germline-derived CDR1 and CDR2 are TSWWSYY and QGS. Here the CDR3 DNA reads TGTGCTCTTGGGGAACTACCTGCGTACTGGGGGATAAGCACCAGACCCCTGATCTTT. Protein sequence: CALGELPAYWGISTRPLIF.